The entry below describes one T cell receptor (beta chain). A single base separates this from a much larger clone, so it may be a read error. Input for naive CD8 libraries was 20,000 to 1,000,000 sorted cells; the RNA fraction used was 10%, 30% or 50%. These data are taken from a study of molecular identifiers for immune sequencing clone quantification. TCRdb redid the calling of the PCR reads with MiXCR, one entry per CDR3 protein. This table has about 320,000 distinct CDR3 sequences, about 21% appearing once. This CDR3 spans 14 amino acids. Germline values: CDR1 MNHNS, CDR2 SASEGT. The specimen was naive CD8+ T cells from blood, with Jurkat cell RNA spiked in. Subset specified: FACS-sorted CD8+CD4-CCR7+CD45RA+ naive T cells. The sequence derives from a human donor in good health. Some libraries in this study had Jurkat cell RNA spiked in. V usage is TRBV6-1 and J usage is TRBJ1-5; 10 positions agree with TRBD1. The CDR3 reads CASGDGQGVQPQHF. The CDR3 coding sequence is TGTGCCAGCGGTGATGGACAGGGGGTTCAGCCCCAGCATTTT.